This T cell receptor beta chain is drawn from a study of cytomegalovirus exposure and HLA in healthy donors (dated by TCRdb to about 2017). At the level of the whole study: An earlier analysis of roughly 500 of the donors reported more than 250 Gb of sequence data and 117 million unique TCR beta sequences from some 180 million T cells. Roughly 300 gigabases of sequencing data and 70 million to 100 million unique TCR sequences were included in an early release covering roughly 600 HLA-typed donors. In a later genetic analysis, genome-wide SNP genotypes for about three fifths of the roughly 670 donors were used, and that subset was treated as a discovery cohort. To predict cytomegalovirus infection status, the study brought together high-throughput TCR immunosequencing, statistical association of individual TCRs with disease status, and machine learning. A handful of DR-DQ haplotypes were handled as single units for association and clustering because linkage in the cohort was strong. The later analysis used no new phenotypic data to find candidate immune exposures, relying instead on TCR beta sequences and their occurrence across donors. Among some 410 genotyped donors of the cohort, an average of roughly 240,000 unique TCR beta nucleotide sequences were sequenced per donor, roughly 20% of them non-productive. The study used immunosequencing to profile the T cell repertoires of 666 subjects and linked those repertoires to cytomegalovirus serostatus. Every repertoire in the discovery cohort had been generated on one and the same sequencing platform. HLA typing covered class I and class II loci at four-digit resolution. The study was designed to test whether signatures of past pathogen exposure could be identified by cataloging public T cell receptors. Of the 350 to 450 genotyped donors, approximately 83% fell in the genetic ancestry cluster associated with self-reported Caucasian donors. Along with the approximately 700-subject first cohort, a separate validation cohort of over 90 different subjects was used. To study patterns of TCR occurrence, a later analysis re-analyzed previously published TCR beta repertoires from just over 650 donors and added high-resolution HLA genotyping. Alongside the repertoire data, information on donor age, sex, ethnicity and CMV serostatus was compiled. The number of typed donors differed by locus: 629-630 for A, B, C, DRB1 and DQB1; some 540 for DQA1; approximately 600 for DPA1; and roughly 470 for DPB1. An earlier analysis of approximately 500 of the donors applied high-throughput TCR beta sequencing to assess whether each TCR beta V gene segment acted as functional or pseudogenic.

Study-level results and caveats: In a later genetic analysis, a missense DCLRE1C variant was associated with V-gene and J-gene trimming of TCR beta chains, and the association was replicated in an independent cohort. Across donors, most TCR sequences were observed very rarely, whereas some public TCRs were present in many individuals. According to a later analysis, most CMV-associated TCR beta chains appeared to be HLA-restricted, and the HLA associations seemed to be driven largely by CMV exposure. The authors suggested that the approach could potentially be generalized to other disease states and immunological phenotypes. According to a later analysis, TCR association rates differed among HLA loci, with DRB1 alleles showing the most associated TCRs and HLA-C alleles showing the fewest. The study gave a list of 150 to 200 TCR beta chains associated with cytomegalovirus. A further reported finding was that TCR beta sequences accurately predicted the HLA-A and HLA-B alleles for most subjects in the first cohort. Some IMGT-functional V segments, including TRBV6-2 and TRBV6-3, could not be told apart with the 87-base-pair reads, so those segments were excluded. In a later analysis, several top co-occurrence clusters were reported to appear linked to parvovirus B19, influenza, CMV and Epstein-Barr virus. In a later analysis, HLA-associated TCR beta chains were found to be more clonally expanded and to have lower generation probabilities than equally common non-associated chains. A cluster of highly shared sequence variants was judged likely to represent a technical artifact of the sequencing pipeline. CMV serostatus was the only immune exposure information available for the cohort. An earlier analysis of some 560 of the donors showed that most TCR beta V segments appeared in productive rearrangements either about 90% or about 30% of the time, which broadly matched IMGT annotations. A later genetic analysis reported fewer N-insertions in productive TCRs among donors in an Asian-associated ancestry cluster than the roughly 640-donor mean. The presence/absence analyses assumed that sequencing depth was roughly uniform across donors, and that assumption may not be true. The cohort was sequenced for TCR beta chains only, and without alpha or paired-chain data the features that could be detected were limited. When HLA alleles, especially DR and DQ, strongly co-occurred, TCR associations were difficult to assign to individual alleles. Because HLA typing was missing for some donors at each locus, association tests included only the typed subset. Approximately 16 rarely observed V segments, including chromosome 9 orphons, were excluded from the earlier analysis of about 610 of the donors because counts were too low. Correlated functional status among segregating V segments might reflect linkage disequilibrium, but an unknown experimental factor could not be ruled out. Cytomegalovirus status was reported to be diagnosed by the classifier with high specificity and sensitivity in both the original and validation cohorts. In vitro tests confirmed that a few of the cytomegalovirus-associated TCR beta chains recognize cytomegalovirus antigens. At a false discovery rate of 0.05, a later analysis linked some 17,000 TCR beta sequences to specific HLA alleles.

The cohort consisted of 650 to 850 healthy bone marrow donors. At the time of sampling, all cohort members were nominally healthy, though unrecorded immune exposures were likely present. The donor tested CMV seropositive, placing the donor among the roughly 300 seropositive members of the cohort. Every donor gave a peripheral blood sample, and the peripheral blood mononuclear cells from that sample were used for TCR beta sequencing. The Qiagen DNeasy Blood Extraction Kit was used to extract genomic DNA from the blood cell samples. Receptor libraries were prepared by the immunoSEQ multiplex PCR assay. For the multiplex PCR, a mixture combining 60 forward primers for TCR Vbeta segments and 13 reverse primers for TCR Jbeta segments was used. Amplification of the CDR3 region of rearranged TCR beta genes was performed with a multiplex PCR assay on genomic DNA. The Illumina HiSeq System was used to sequence the amplified TCR beta libraries as 87-base-pair reads. On the authors' methods: In a later analysis, about 80 million unique TCR beta chains were counted across the roughly 670 repertoires, and approximately 11 million of these chains were shared by at least two donors. To remove PCR and sequencing errors, raw reads were error-corrected and collapsed into unique sequences using a nearest-neighbor algorithm that merged closely related sequences. CDR3 sequences were aligned to IMGT reference sequences to assign V, D and J gene segments. For a sequence to be retained, a match of at least six nucleotides was required to both a V gene segment and a J gene segment. Rearrangements were called productive when the CDR3 lacked stop codons and stayed in frame with V and J; all others were non-productive. Following IMGT convention, CDR3 was defined as the stretch from the second conserved V-encoded cysteine to the conserved J-encoded phenylalanine. The earlier analysis of some 580 of the donors excluded any sequence lacking an unambiguous match to a single V gene segment. An earlier analysis of a few hundred of the donors called V segments functional above 56.7% productive rearrangements and segregating when the between-donor standard deviation exceeded 5%. To diagnose cytomegalovirus status from the catalog of TCR beta chain sequences, a statistical classification framework was built. A later analysis assigned V and J genes by comparing TCR nucleotide sequences with IMGT/GENE-DB human TR gene sequences. A later analysis assigned CDR3 sequences and most-parsimonious VDJ recombination scenarios with the TCRdist pipeline. A later analysis defined each TCR beta chain by its CDR3 amino acid sequence plus V-gene family, and excluded reads lacking a unique V-gene family. To address suspected cross-contamination and a sequencing artifact, a later analysis removed 592 highly shared, low-generation-probability nucleotide sequences. In a later analysis, a clonal expansion index was calculated for each public chain from normalized within-repertoire ranks of inferred template counts. Generation probabilities in a later analysis came from a VDJ recombination model fitted to out-of-frame rearrangements, and those results were checked against IGoR. Hypergeometric tests were used in a later analysis to score TCR-TCR, TCR-HLA and TCR-CMV co-occurrence, with a repertoire-size bias correction applied to the TCR pairs. False discovery rates were estimated in a later analysis by permuting HLA or CMV assignments 20 times. A later analysis grouped co-occurring TCRs with DBSCAN, adding TCRdist sequence similarity when clustering within HLA-allele-positive subsets. Co-occurrence clustering excluded repertoires with fewer than 30,000 or more than 120,000 public chains, plus five with anomalous nucleotide sharing. In its TCRdb copy, this immuneACCESS table keeps in-frame sequences only and misses some clones. Where compared with another copy, unresolved V genes explain less than half of these, and the others have no known cause. The V and J calls and the clone size are those of that table, but D and trimming were determined from the DNA. The sample table contains over 65,000 clones; only one count was recorded for less than 80% of them. The top ten clones comprise about 6.9% of the sample.

This clone has just one count. This receptor's antigen is unknown. It has no much larger one-base neighbor in the sample; base qualities were not kept. For this chain, trimming is 10 bases at the V end and 4 bases at the J end, and the number of junction bases without a gene match is 2. The CDR3 contains 12 residues, cysteine and phenylalanine counted. Left in the record is the CDR3 DNA by itself, 36 bases read in frame from the first base. The CDR1 and CDR2 encoded by the germline V gene (reference sequence) are LNHDA and SQIVND. The sequencing input was PBMCs. This chain joins TRBV19 to TRBJ1-5; the junction holds 9 bases that match TRBD1. The receptor was derived from a woman in her forties or fifties in good health and CMV-seropositive. The CDR3 amino acid sequence is: CATGTGNQPQHF. The DNA sequence is as follows: TGTGCCACCGGGACAGGGAATCAGCCCCAGCATTTT.